These 2 T cell receptor beta chains originate from one sample sequenced in a study of blood T cell repertoires in COVID-19. Measured with immunoSEQ multiplex PCR; TCRdb has only the in-frame clones, and not every one. Of just over 250,000 clones in the sample, around 90% were seen once. Sequencing was performed on peripheral blood. All receptors derive from a man in his fifties or sixties who had recovered from COVID-19.

The chain carries TRBV19 and TRBJ1-1, with 10 bases matching TRBD1. This CDR3 is 13 amino acids long. Trimming removed 5 bases from V and 6 bases from J; junction bases left unmatched: 3. The V gene's germline CDR1 is LNHDA and CDR2 SQIVND (reference sequence). In DNA, the CDR3 is TGTGCCAGTAGTCGACAGGGGGCCTCTGAAGCTTTCTTT. This encodes CASSRQGASEAFF.

V is TRBV11-1 and J is TRBJ1-1, with TRBD1 as a possible D gene (5 bases). Deletions cut 0 bases from V and 0 bases from J, with 20 bases between. The germline gives CDR1 SGHAT, CDR2 FQDESV (reference sequence). The CDR3 runs to 19 residues. DNA for the CDR3: TGTGCCAGCAGCTTAGCCCACGACAGCCCGACCCTCATGAACACTGAAGCTTTCTTT. Protein: CASSLAHDSPTLMNTEAFF.